The 24 T cell receptor beta chains listed next were all sequenced from one sample in a study of blood T cell repertoires in COVID-19. Method: immunoSEQ multiplex PCR; TCRdb's copy keeps in-frame clones and lacks some. The sample lists a few hundred thousand clones, 80% to 90% occurring once. The sequenced sample was PBMCs or T cells enriched from blood (not recorded which). These receptors all come from a man between 18 and 35 years old who had recovered from COVID-19.

The chain is built from TRBV6-5 and TRBJ1-2, with D perhaps TRBD1 (5 bases). The germline gives CDR1 MNHEY, CDR2 SVGAGI. The CDR3 loop spans 13 amino acids. V was trimmed by 7 bases and J by 4 bases, leaving 13 bases between them. The CDR3 DNA sequence: TGTGCCAGCAAACGGGGGGACGGCTATGGCTACACCTTC. Translation gives CASKRGDGYGYTF.

The V call is TRBV4-1, the J call TRBJ2-1; 10 bases align to TRBD1. V lost 4 bases to trimming and J lost 5 bases; unmatched junction nucleotides: 11. The CDR3 runs 17 residues. CDR1 and CDR2 from the germline V gene are MGHRA and YSYEKL. CDR3 DNA sequence: TGCGCCAGCAGCCTATACCAGGGACAGGGGACCAACAATGAGCAGTTCTTC. Its protein is CASSLYQGQGTNNEQFF.

This rearrangement joins TRBV14 to TRBJ2-3, with 8 nucleotides matching TRBD1. The V gene end was trimmed by 0 bases and the J gene end by 2 bases; junction bases not matched to a gene: 19. The V gene's germline CDR1 is SGHDN and CDR2 FVKESK. The CDR3 runs to 21 residues. CDR3 nucleotides: TGTGCCAGCAGCCAAGATCAGCTTTGGGGTTGGGGACAGGATTACACAGATACGCAGTATTTT. Translated: CASSQDQLWGWGQDYTDTQYF. Full variable domain (missing parts from reference TRBV14 and TRBJ2-3): EAGVTQFPSHSVIEKGQTVTLRCDPISGHDNLYWYRRVMGKEIKFLLHFVKESKQDESGMPNNRFLAERTGGTYSTLKVQPAELEDSGVYFCASSQDQLWGWGQDYTDTQYFGPGTRLTVL.

This clone was seen just once. This sequence joins TRBV11-3 and TRBJ2-2; TRBD1 aligns across 7 bases. The CDR3 covers 15 residues. V shed 6 bases, J shed 0 bases, and the junction held 4 bases outside the gene matches. Germline loops: CDR1 SGHNT, CDR2 YENEEA. Written as DNA, the CDR3 is TGTGCCAGCAGTTTGACAGGGACGAACACCGGGGAGCTGTTTTTT. Its protein product is CASSLTGTNTGELFF.

V is TRBV3-1 (or the pseudogene TRBV3-2) and J is TRBJ1-2; maybe TRBD1 (5 bases). Trimming took 1 base from V and 2 from J, leaving 11 bases between them. The CDR3 is 15 amino acids. CDR1 is LGHDT and CDR2 is YNNKEL in the germline V gene (reference sequence). This chain's CDR3 is CASSQVGGENYGYTF. CDR3 DNA sequence: TGTGCCAGCAGCCAAGTGGGGGGGGAAAACTATGGCTACACCTTC.

The genes are TRBV10-1 and TRBJ1-3; D is undetermined. Germline values: CDR1 WNHNN, CDR2 SYGVQD (reference sequence). V dropped 6 bases and J dropped 15 bases, with 21 bases sitting between them. This CDR3 region has 13 residues. In DNA form, the CDR3 reads TGCGCCAGCAGCCCACTTGGGCCGAAGCCGACATATTTT. As protein: CASSPLGPKPTYF.

This sequence joins TRBV2 and TRBJ1-5; D is unclear. The CDR3 spans 14 residues. Trimming shortened V by 4 bases and J by 2 bases, and 9 bases separated the two germline ends. Germline values: CDR1 SNHLY, CDR2 FYNNEI. The CDR3 bases are TGTGCCAGCAGTGCATCCGGTGGCAATCAGCCCCAGCATTTT. It is translated as CASSASGGNQPQHF.

The rearrangement uses TRBV7-3 and TRBJ2-1; 11 bases are a match to TRBD2. With 4 bases clipped from V and 1 base from J, the junction kept 9 bases outside the gene matches. This CDR3 has 18 residues. Germline CDR1 is SGHTA and CDR2 is FQGTGA. CDR3 sequence (DNA): TGTGCCAGCAGCTCCTCTTCCGGGACTAGCGGTTCCTACAATGAGCAGTTCTTC. This translates into CASSSSSGTSGSYNEQFF.

The chain uses TRBV6-5 and TRBJ2-7; D may be TRBD1 (6 bases). The V and J ends lost 7 bases and 0 bases respectively, with 16 bases between them. CDR3 size: 15 residues. Germline CDR1 and CDR2: MNHEY and SVGAGI. CDR3 sequence (DNA): TGTGCCAGCATCCCTGGACAGCAGAGCTCCTACGAGCAGTACTTC. Its translation is CASIPGQQSSYEQYF.

CDR3 sequence: CASSLTSGNTEAFF. CDR3 nucleotide sequence: TGTGCCAGCTCACTGACTTCCGGGAACACTGAAGCTTTCTTT. V gene TRBV18 combines with J gene TRBJ1-1; no reliable D call. CDR3 length equals 14 residues. The V and J ends lost 4 bases and 1 base respectively, with 10 bases between them. Germline CDR1 KGHSH, CDR2 LQKENI. The full variable domain, in which reference TRBV18 and TRBJ1-1 provide the parts outside the CDR3, is NAGVMQNPRHLVRRRGQEARLRCSPMKGHSHVYWYRQLPEEGLKFMVYLQKENIIDESGMPKERFSAEFPKEGPSILRIQQVVRGDSAAYFCASSLTSGNTEAFFGQGTRLTVV.

The V and J genes are TRBV4-1 and TRBJ2-2, with D possibly matching TRBD2 (5 bases). The V and J ends lost 4 bases and 0 bases respectively, with 12 bases between them. The germline gives CDR1 MGHRA, CDR2 YSYEKL. The CDR3 sequence is 16 residues long. CDR3 sequence reads: CASSLRGVSNTGELFF. The CDR3 DNA is TGCGCCAGCAGCCTTCGGGGTGTCTCGAACACCGGGGAGCTGTTTTTT.

The gene calls are TRBV19 and TRBJ2-1; tentatively, D is TRBD1 (6 bases). The V gene lost 3 bases and the J gene lost 3 bases, with 15 bases spanning the gap. This CDR3 spans 16 amino acids. CDR1 LNHDA and CDR2 SQIVND come from the germline V gene (reference sequence). The CDR3 nucleotides are TGTGCCAGTAGTATGGATTTGACAGGCAACTACAATGAGCAGTTCTTC. Encoded protein: CASSMDLTGNYNEQFF.

J is TRBJ1-4 and V is TRBV10-3; TRBD1 aligns across 9 bases. V trimming: 0 bases; J trimming: 8 bases; junction bases outside the gene matches: 7. Germline loops: CDR1 ENHRY, CDR2 SYGVKD. This CDR3 is 16 amino acids long. The DNA for the CDR3 is TGTGCCATCAGTGAGTCTGGGGACAGGGTGGACGAAAAACTGTTTTTT. It codes for CAISESGDRVDEKLFF.

The chain uses TRBV19 and TRBJ1-1, with 9 bases matching TRBD1. CDR3 length equals 17 residues. The ends lost 3 bases at V and 4 bases at J; junction bases unmatched: 12. Germline V gives CDR1 LNHDA, CDR2 SQIVND (reference sequence). In nucleotides, the CDR3 is TGTGCCAGTAGTATCGCGACAGGGGGATATCTGATCACTGAAGCTTTCTTT. Its translation: CASSIATGGYLITEAFF.

The chain links TRBV6-2 or TRBV6-3 to TRBJ2-1; tentatively, D is TRBD2 (5 bases). Germline values: CDR1 MNHEY, CDR2 SVGEGT. The CDR3 covers 17 residues. V was cut by 0 bases and J by 1 base, with 13 bases left in between. The CDR3 here is CASSYSRAQSSYNEQFF. Written as DNA, the CDR3 is TGTGCCAGCAGTTACTCGAGGGCCCAGAGTTCCTACAATGAGCAGTTCTTC.

In nucleotides, the CDR3 is TGTGCCAGCAGCTTAGCTTGGACAGGGGGCCACGGCTACGAGCAGTACTTC. Amino acids: CASSLAWTGGHGYEQYF. V is TRBV7-9 and J is TRBJ2-7, with 11 nucleotides matching TRBD1. The trim removed 0 bases at V and 3 bases at J, leaving 7 bases unmatched. Germline assignment: CDR1 SEHNR and CDR2 FQNEAQ (reference sequence). The CDR3 extends over 17 amino acids.

The chain carries TRBV28 and TRBJ1-2; 8 bases align to TRBD1. Germline loops: CDR1 MDHEN, CDR2 SYDVKM. CDR3 length: 14 amino acids. The trim removed 6 bases at V and 3 bases at J, leaving 6 bases unmatched. CDR3 region: CASSWTGIDYGYTF. CDR3 nucleotides: TGTGCCAGCAGCTGGACAGGGATTGACTATGGCTACACCTTC.

The V call is TRBV27, the J call TRBJ1-5; D call uncertain. V lost 5 bases to trimming and J lost 3 bases, with 11 bases between them. The V gene's germline CDR1 is MNHEY and CDR2 SMNVEV (reference sequence). The CDR3 consists of 14 residues. CDR3 nucleotides: TGTGCCAGCAGTGCCGTCGGGTACAATCAGCCCCAGCATTTT. Translation: CASSAVGYNQPQHF.

The chain employs TRBV18 and TRBJ2-3; 12 nucleotides agree with TRBD2. Unmatched junction bases numbered 2, after V lost 3 bases and J lost 1 base. Germline V gives CDR1 KGHSH, CDR2 LQKENI. This CDR3 region has 16 residues. The CDR3 reads CASSPRLAGGTDTQYF. The CDR3 DNA sequence: TGTGCCAGCTCACCCCGACTAGCGGGAGGCACAGATACGCAGTATTTT.

This rearrangement joins TRBV29-1 to TRBJ1-1; 7 positions agree with TRBD1. From germline, CDR1 is SQVTM and CDR2 ANQGSEA. V lost 3 bases to trimming and J lost 7 bases; unmatched junction nucleotides: 5. The CDR3 contains 12 residues. CDR3 bases: TGCAGCGTTGAGAAACAGGGGCGTGAAGCTTTCTTT. Translation gives CSVEKQGREAFF.

J is TRBJ1-2 and V is TRBV5-1; the match to TRBD1 covers 12 bases. The J segment lost 4 bases and the V segment lost 4 bases, leaving 5 bases of the junction unmatched. CDR3 length: 15 residues. Germline V CDR1 and CDR2: SGHRS, YFSETQ. The DNA of the CDR3 is TGCGCCAGCAGCCAAGGGACAGGGGGCGGCTATGGCTACACCTTC. This translates into CASSQGTGGGYGYTF.

About this clone: Different DNA sequences within this sample yield the same CDR3. The chain employs TRBV6-5 and TRBJ2-7, with 9 bases aligning to TRBD1. In germline, CDR1 is MNHEY, CDR2 SVGAGI. The CDR3 is 15 residues long. V lost 0 bases to trimming and J lost 1 base; unmatched junction nucleotides: 1. The CDR3: CASSYSGQGSYEQYF. CDR3 DNA: TGTGCCAGCAGTTACTCTGGACAGGGGTCCTACGAGCAGTACTTC.

The chain joins TRBV7-2 to TRBJ2-7; D uncertain. CDR1 is SGHTA, CDR2 FQGNSA, per germline. The CDR3 consists of 14 residues. The V end was cut by 1 base, the J end by 3 bases, with 10 bases between. CDR3 in DNA: TGTGCCAGCAGCTTAGAGGAGACGTACTACGAGCAGTACTTC. This encodes CASSLEETYYEQYF.

The gene calls are TRBV6-5 and TRBJ1-1; D is uncertain. Between the trimmed V and J ends, which lost 5 bases and 3 bases, there was a span of 16 bases. CDR3 length: 15 residues. The germline CDR1 and CDR2 sequences are MNHEY and SVGAGI. The CDR3 DNA reads TGTGCCAGCAGTCCCTCCTACCGGCAGGACACTGAAGCTTTCTTT. Protein sequence: CASSPSYRQDTEAFF.